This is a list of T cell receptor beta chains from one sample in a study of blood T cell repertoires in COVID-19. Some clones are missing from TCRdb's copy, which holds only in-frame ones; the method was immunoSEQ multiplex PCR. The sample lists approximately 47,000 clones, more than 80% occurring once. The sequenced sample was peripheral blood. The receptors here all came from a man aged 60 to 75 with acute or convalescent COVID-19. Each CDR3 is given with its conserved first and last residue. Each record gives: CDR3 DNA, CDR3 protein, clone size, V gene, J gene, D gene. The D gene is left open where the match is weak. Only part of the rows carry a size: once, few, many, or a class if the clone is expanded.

cdr3_nt: TGTGCCAGCAGCTTGGGCGACCAGGCAGATACGCAGTATTTT
cdr3_aa: CASSLGDQADTQYF
clone_size: few
v_call: TRBV5-4
j_call: TRBJ2-3
d_call: -

cdr3_nt: TGCGCCAGCAGCCAAGATTCCGACAGACCGAACTATGGCTACACCTTC
cdr3_aa: CASSQDSDRPNYGYTF
clone_size: -
v_call: TRBV4-1
j_call: TRBJ1-2
d_call: -

cdr3_nt: TGTGCCAGCAGCAGACGACAGGGGTATACTGAAGCTTTCTTT
cdr3_aa: CASSRRQGYTEAFF
clone_size: -
v_call: TRBV7-8
j_call: TRBJ1-1
d_call: TRBD1

cdr3_nt: TGTGCCAGCAGCTTAATTAGCGGGGGCTACAATGAGCAGTTCTTC
cdr3_aa: CASSLISGGYNEQFF
clone_size: once
v_call: TRBV5-5
j_call: TRBJ2-1
d_call: TRBD2

cdr3_nt: TGTGCCTGGAGTCCGGGACAGACATATGGCTACACCTTC
cdr3_aa: CAWSPGQTYGYTF
clone_size: -
v_call: TRBV30
j_call: TRBJ1-2
d_call: TRBD1

cdr3_nt: TGCGCCAGCAGCTTCGGATTGACAGATTTGCTCTATGGCTACACCTTC
cdr3_aa: CASSFGLTDLLYGYTF
clone_size: few
v_call: TRBV5-1
j_call: TRBJ1-2
d_call: -

cdr3_nt: TGTGCCAGCAGCTTAGATTTGCGCACTGAAGCTTTCTTT
cdr3_aa: CASSLDLRTEAFF
clone_size: -
v_call: TRBV11-2
j_call: TRBJ1-1
d_call: -

cdr3_nt: TGTGCCAGCAGTTACTCAATCAGGCAGTCTGTTGAAGCTTTCTTT
cdr3_aa: CASSYSIRQSVEAFF
clone_size: -
v_call: TRBV6-5
j_call: TRBJ1-1
d_call: -

cdr3_nt: TGTGCCAGCACCCGGACAGGGGGTCCGTACGAGCAGTACTTC
cdr3_aa: CASTRTGGPYEQYF
clone_size: -
v_call: TRBV7-9
j_call: TRBJ2-7
d_call: TRBD1

cdr3_nt: TGTGCCAGTAGTTTGGGACTAGTAGAGACCCAGTACTTC
cdr3_aa: CASSLGLVETQYF
clone_size: -
v_call: TRBV19
j_call: TRBJ2-5
d_call: TRBD2

cdr3_nt: TGCGCCAGCAGCTTGGTGGACAGGGGAGACTATGGCTACACCTTC
cdr3_aa: CASSLVDRGDYGYTF
clone_size: -
v_call: TRBV5-1
j_call: TRBJ1-2
d_call: TRBD1

cdr3_nt: TGTGCCAGCACCGGGGATAGTACTGAAGCTTTCTTT
cdr3_aa: CASTGDSTEAFF
clone_size: -
v_call: TRBV3-1/TRBV3-2
j_call: TRBJ1-1
d_call: -

cdr3_nt: TGTGCCTGGACCGACGACTTCATCGAGACCCAGTACTTC
cdr3_aa: CAWTDDFIETQYF
clone_size: -
v_call: TRBV30
j_call: TRBJ2-5
d_call: -

cdr3_nt: TGTGCCAGCAGCCGGGACAGCTACGAGCAGTACTTC
cdr3_aa: CASSRDSYEQYF
clone_size: -
v_call: TRBV6-2/TRBV6-3
j_call: TRBJ2-7
d_call: TRBD1

cdr3_nt: TGTGCCAGCAGCGTAGGTAGCGGGGGGGCAACAGATACGCAGTATTTT
cdr3_aa: CASSVGSGGATDTQYF
clone_size: -
v_call: TRBV9
j_call: TRBJ2-3
d_call: TRBD2

cdr3_nt: TGTGCCAGCAGTACAGAAGGAGGAATCTCCTACAATGAGCAGTTCTTC
cdr3_aa: CASSTEGGISYNEQFF
clone_size: -
v_call: TRBV6-4
j_call: TRBJ2-1
d_call: -

cdr3_nt: TGTGCCAGCAGCTTGCAAGCCGGGAGCTCTGGAAACACCATATATTTT
cdr3_aa: CASSLQAGSSGNTIYF
clone_size: -
v_call: TRBV5-5
j_call: TRBJ1-3
d_call: -

cdr3_nt: TGTGCCGCTCCCTTCAGGGGGCAAGATCAGCCCCAGCATTTT
cdr3_aa: CAAPFRGQDQPQHF
clone_size: -
v_call: TRBV21-1
j_call: TRBJ1-5
d_call: -

cdr3_nt: TGTGCCAGTACCCGGACTGATAACACCGGGGAGCTGTTTTTT
cdr3_aa: CASTRTDNTGELFF
clone_size: -
v_call: TRBV19
j_call: TRBJ2-2
d_call: -

cdr3_nt: TGCGCCAGCAGCCGAACGGCGGGGGGTGGCGAGCAGTACTTC
cdr3_aa: CASSRTAGGGEQYF
clone_size: once
v_call: TRBV4-1
j_call: TRBJ2-7
d_call: TRBD2

cdr3_nt: TGTGCCAGCAGCACTACAGGGCGGGCTGGCTACACCTTC
cdr3_aa: CASSTTGRAGYTF
clone_size: -
v_call: TRBV2
j_call: TRBJ1-2
d_call: -

cdr3_nt: TGTGCCATCAGCTGGACAGGGGGAGGCACTGAAGCTTTCTTT
cdr3_aa: CAISWTGGGTEAFF
clone_size: -
v_call: TRBV10-3
j_call: TRBJ1-1
d_call: TRBD1

cdr3_nt: TGTGCCAGCAGCCCCCAGACAGGGAATGGCTACACCTTC
cdr3_aa: CASSPQTGNGYTF
clone_size: -
v_call: TRBV7-2
j_call: TRBJ1-2
d_call: TRBD1

cdr3_nt: TGTGCCACCAGCAGAGAAGTCACAGGGCTGGGGCACGAGCAGTACTTC
cdr3_aa: CATSREVTGLGHEQYF
clone_size: -
v_call: TRBV15
j_call: TRBJ2-7
d_call: -

cdr3_nt: TGTGCCAGCAGTTATCAGGGGAATCAGCCCCAGCATTTT
cdr3_aa: CASSYQGNQPQHF
clone_size: -
v_call: TRBV28
j_call: TRBJ1-5
d_call: -

cdr3_nt: TGTGCCAGCAGTTACTCGCCGGGTAACTATGGCTACACCTTC
cdr3_aa: CASSYSPGNYGYTF
clone_size: -
v_call: TRBV6-5
j_call: TRBJ1-2
d_call: -

cdr3_nt: TGTGCCAGCAGTGAACCATTCTCTGGGGCCAACGTCCTGACTTTC
cdr3_aa: CASSEPFSGANVLTF
clone_size: -
v_call: TRBV6-1
j_call: TRBJ2-6
d_call: -

cdr3_nt: TGCGCCAGCAGCTTGGAATCGGGGTACGAGCAGTACTTC
cdr3_aa: CASSLESGYEQYF
clone_size: -
v_call: TRBV5-1
j_call: TRBJ2-7
d_call: -

cdr3_nt: TGTGCCAGCAGCCAAATTGACAGAGACAATGAGCAGTTCTTC
cdr3_aa: CASSQIDRDNEQFF
clone_size: few
v_call: TRBV3-1/TRBV3-2
j_call: TRBJ2-1
d_call: -

cdr3_nt: TGTGCCAGCTCACCGCCGGCGGGGGCGAGGAACACTGAAGCTTTCTTT
cdr3_aa: CASSPPAGARNTEAFF
clone_size: once
v_call: TRBV18
j_call: TRBJ1-1
d_call: -

cdr3_nt: TGTGCTAGTGGTTTGGTACCGGAGAATCCGGGGACCTTC
cdr3_aa: CASGLVPENPGTF
clone_size: -
v_call: TRBV12-5
j_call: TRBJ1-2
d_call: -

cdr3_nt: TGCGCCAGCACCACCGGGACAGGCAGAGATTCACCCCTCCACTTT
cdr3_aa: CASTTGTGRDSPLHF
clone_size: -
v_call: TRBV5-1
j_call: TRBJ1-6
d_call: TRBD1

cdr3_nt: TGTGCCAGCAGCTTAACAGGGGGCCCCGCGGCTGAGCAGTTCTTC
cdr3_aa: CASSLTGGPAAEQFF
clone_size: -
v_call: TRBV7-2
j_call: TRBJ2-1
d_call: TRBD1

cdr3_nt: TGTGCCAGCAGCTTAGTTGGAGGGGGCTCTCTATACGAGCAGTACTTC
cdr3_aa: CASSLVGGGSLYEQYF
clone_size: -
v_call: TRBV7-2
j_call: TRBJ2-7
d_call: -

cdr3_nt: TGTGCCATTCTAACCTCTCAGATACCGAGAACTACTAACTATGGCTACACCTTC
cdr3_aa: CAILTSQIPRTTNYGYTF
clone_size: -
v_call: TRBV2
j_call: TRBJ1-2
d_call: -

cdr3_nt: TGTGCCAGCAGCGTAGAGGGGGCCAGGGGGTCACCCCTCCACTTT
cdr3_aa: CASSVEGARGSPLHF
clone_size: -
v_call: TRBV9
j_call: TRBJ1-6
d_call: TRBD1

cdr3_nt: TGTGCCAGCAGTTATAGGACAGGGGACGGCTACACCTTC
cdr3_aa: CASSYRTGDGYTF
clone_size: -
v_call: TRBV6-5
j_call: TRBJ1-2
d_call: TRBD1

cdr3_nt: TGCAGCGTCGGGACAGGGCCTCCGCCGGAGACCCAGTACTTC
cdr3_aa: CSVGTGPPPETQYF
clone_size: -
v_call: TRBV29-1
j_call: TRBJ2-5
d_call: TRBD1

cdr3_nt: TGTGCCAGCAGTTACGGACAGGGGATAGCGGGAAACACCATATATTTT
cdr3_aa: CASSYGQGIAGNTIYF
clone_size: -
v_call: TRBV6-5
j_call: TRBJ1-3
d_call: TRBD1

cdr3_nt: TGTGCCAGCTCACCGGGCAGGCCCGGCTACACCTTC
cdr3_aa: CASSPGRPGYTF
clone_size: -
v_call: TRBV18
j_call: TRBJ1-2
d_call: -

cdr3_nt: TGTGCCAGCACGACACTAGCGATTCAAGAGACCCAGTACTTC
cdr3_aa: CASTTLAIQETQYF
clone_size: -
v_call: TRBV6-5
j_call: TRBJ2-5
d_call: TRBD2

cdr3_nt: TGTGCCAGAAGCTTGGCAGGTCTATATGGCTACACCTTC
cdr3_aa: CARSLAGLYGYTF
clone_size: -
v_call: TRBV5-3
j_call: TRBJ1-2
d_call: -

cdr3_nt: TGTGCCATCAGCGAAAACACCGGGACAGGGAGTTCACCCCTCCACTTT
cdr3_aa: CAISENTGTGSSPLHF
clone_size: -
v_call: TRBV10-3
j_call: TRBJ1-6
d_call: TRBD1

cdr3_nt: TGTGCCACACAGGTCTACAATGAGCAGTTCTTC
cdr3_aa: CATQVYNEQFF
clone_size: -
v_call: TRBV6-5
j_call: TRBJ2-1
d_call: -

cdr3_nt: TGTGCCAGCAGCTTGGACAGTGGTGCAGCTTTCTTT
cdr3_aa: CASSLDSGAAFF
clone_size: -
v_call: TRBV5-4
j_call: TRBJ1-1
d_call: -

cdr3_nt: TGTGCCAGTAGTATAGGTAATACTGAAGCTTTCTTT
cdr3_aa: CASSIGNTEAFF
clone_size: -
v_call: TRBV19
j_call: TRBJ1-1
d_call: -

cdr3_nt: TGCGCCAGCAGTGAGGTAGCGGGGAACCAAGAGACCCAGTACTTC
cdr3_aa: CASSEVAGNQETQYF
clone_size: -
v_call: TRBV5-1
j_call: TRBJ2-5
d_call: TRBD2

cdr3_nt: TGTGCCAGCAGTTCTAGCGGGGGTTCCTACAATGAGCAGTTCTTC
cdr3_aa: CASSSSGGSYNEQFF
clone_size: once
v_call: TRBV7-8
j_call: TRBJ2-1
d_call: TRBD2

cdr3_nt: TGTGCCAGCAGCTTAACGGCGGGGGTCAACACAGATACGCAGTATTTT
cdr3_aa: CASSLTAGVNTDTQYF
clone_size: -
v_call: TRBV7-3
j_call: TRBJ2-3
d_call: TRBD2

cdr3_nt: TGTGCCAGCAGCGCGTTGGGGACTAGCGGGGGGCGTGAGACCCAGTACTTC
cdr3_aa: CASSALGTSGGRETQYF
clone_size: -
v_call: TRBV27
j_call: TRBJ2-5
d_call: TRBD2